A selection of T cell receptor beta chains follows, all from one sample in a study of cytotoxic CD8 clonotypes in ibrutinib-treated CLL. Assay used: immunoSEQ multiplex PCR; TCRdb lists only in-frame clones, some missing. The sample comprises roughly 150,000 clones, about 88% of which are singletons, and around 3.1% rests with the top ten. The sample was PBMCs, taken at disease progression, from a patient treated with ibrutinib. These receptor sequences come from a human donor with chronic lymphocytic leukemia. The CDR3 runs from the conserved cysteine through the conserved F or W. Expanded clones get a size class; other rows say once, few or many, or leave the size out.

clone size	V gene	J gene	CDR3 protein
.	TRBV7-2	TRBJ1-1	CASSLGGLRTEAFF
.	TRBV19	TRBJ2-3	CASSVPGLAGGADTQYF
.	TRBV2	TRBJ1-4	CASIEETNEKLFF
.	TRBV15	TRBJ1-5	CATSRARHSNQPQHF
.	TRBV7-6	TRBJ2-3	CASSLTRRATDTQYF
.	TRBV6-1	TRBJ2-7	CASSDGYSPYEQYF
.	TRBV7-9	TRBJ2-3	CASSLVTQPTDTQYF
.	TRBV4-1	TRBJ2-7	CASSQDGTGATYEQYF
once	TRBV2	TRBJ2-5	CASSEGETQYF
.	TRBV5-4	TRBJ1-5	CASSGSPASNQPQHF
.	TRBV7-9	TRBJ1-5	CASSSLDGAQPQHF
.	TRBV29-1	TRBJ2-2	CSVEVGGELFF
once	TRBV5-1	TRBJ2-1	CASSFGFGSYNEQFF
.	TRBV11-3	TRBJ2-1	CASSLEAGVHNEQFF
.	TRBV4-1	TRBJ2-7	CASSQDMLAATYEQYF